This is a list of T cell receptor beta chains from one sample in a study of cytomegalovirus exposure and HLA in healthy donors. Some clones are missing from TCRdb's copy, which holds only in-frame ones; the method was immunoSEQ multiplex PCR. The data show about 110,000 clones, roughly 80% seen once. Sequences were obtained from PBMCs. The receptors were sampled from a man aged 35-49 years in good health and CMV-seronegative. Each CDR3 is given with its conserved first and last residue. The D gene is left open where the match is weak. Size values are once, few and many counts, or a class for expanded clones, and some rows have none.

TRBV4-1	.	TRBD1	TRBJ1-2	TGCGCCAGCAGCCCCCGGGACAGGGGTCCCTATGGCTACACCTTC	CASSPRDRGPYGYTF
TRBV13	.	.	TRBJ1-2	TGTGCCAGCAGCTTGGGCAGGGCCTATGGCTACACCTTC	CASSLGRAYGYTF
TRBV6-1	many	TRBD1	TRBJ1-1	TGTGCCAGCAGTGTGCAGGGGGCATCAGACACTGAAGCTTTCTTT	CASSVQGASDTEAFF
TRBV5-3	.	TRBD2	TRBJ2-5	TGTGCCAGAAGATATGGGACTACCCAAGAGACCCAGTACTTC	CARRYGTTQETQYF
TRBV18	.	.	TRBJ2-3	TGTGCCAGCTCACCGGGCAGAACTAGCACAGATACGCAGTATTTT	CASSPGRTSTDTQYF
TRBV18	.	TRBD2	TRBJ2-1	TGTGCCAGCTCACCACAGGGCACTAGCGGGGTGCAGTTCTTC	CASSPQGTSGVQFF
TRBV2	.	.	TRBJ2-3	TGTGCCAGCAGTACCCGGGAGAGAGATACGCAGTATTTT	CASSTRERDTQYF
TRBV19	.	TRBD1	TRBJ1-1	TGTGCCAGTAGTATCACCGGGACAGGTTTTGCTGAAGCTTTCTTT	CASSITGTGFAEAFF
TRBV7-8	.	TRBD2	TRBJ2-3	TGTGCCAGCAGCTCATACCGACTAGCGGGGGGCAACACAGATACGCAGTATTTT	CASSSYRLAGGNTDTQYF
TRBV6-5	.	.	TRBJ1-6	TGTGCCAGCAGTCCCGCAGGGGAAGGTAATTCACCCCTCCACTTT	CASSPAGEGNSPLHF
TRBV7-8	.	TRBD1	TRBJ2-7	TGTGCCAGCAGCGTGATTTCGGGACAGGCCTACGAGCAGTACTTC	CASSVISGQAYEQYF
TRBV5-6	.	TRBD1	TRBJ1-1	TGTGCCAGCAGCTACGGGACAGGGATTAGGTACACTGAAGCTTTCTTT	CASSYGTGIRYTEAFF
TRBV11-2	once	.	TRBJ1-5	TGTGCCAGCAGCCCAGGGTTCGGTCAGCCCCAGCATTTT	CASSPGFGQPQHF
TRBV9	.	TRBD1	TRBJ1-5	TGTGCCAGCAGCGGGGGGACAGACAGCAATCAGCCCCAGCATTTT	CASSGGTDSNQPQHF
TRBV6-5	.	.	TRBJ1-1	TGTGCCAGCAGTTACCCAGGGATGAACACTGAAGCTTTCTTT	CASSYPGMNTEAFF
TRBV10-2	.	.	TRBJ2-7	TGCGCCAGCAGTGAGACTAGCTCGGCCGAGCAGTACTTC	CASSETSSAEQYF
TRBV4-1	.	.	TRBJ1-3	TGCGCCAGCAGCCAAGGCCCTCCCGGGGGGTCTGGAAACACCATACATTTT	CASSQGPPGGSGNTIHF
TRBV5-8	.	.	TRBJ1-5	TGTGCCAGCAGCTTGCGGGGGGGGAGTTTGGGTCAGCCCCAGCATTTT	CASSLRGGSLGQPQHF
TRBV5-1	.	.	TRBJ2-7	TGCGCCACCCCTGGAGCCTACGAGCAGTACTTC	CATPGAYEQYF
TRBV6-1	.	TRBD1	TRBJ1-2	TGTGCCAGCAGTGAGCCCGGACAGGGAGAGTTATCCTTCTATGGCTACACCTTC	CASSEPGQGELSFYGYTF
TRBV19	.	.	TRBJ1-2	TGTGCCAGTAGTATAGATCCGTCAGGCAGACGCTATGGCTACACCTTC	CASSIDPSGRRYGYTF
TRBV6-6	.	.	TRBJ2-1	TGTGCCAGCAGCTATACCCACTGGAATGAGCAGTTCTTC	CASSYTHWNEQFF
TRBV7-9	.	.	TRBJ2-5	TGTTCCAGCAGCTTAGTGGGCGAGACCCAGTACTTC	CSSSLVGETQYF
TRBV6-5	.	.	TRBJ1-6	TGTGCCAGCAGTTTAACAGGGAGCTCCTATAATTCACCCCTCCACTTT	CASSLTGSSYNSPLHF
TRBV6-1	few	.	TRBJ2-7	TGTGCCAGCACTATAACCGGGTCCTCCTACGAGCAGTACTTC	CASTITGSSYEQYF
TRBV25-1	.	.	TRBJ1-1	TGTGCCAGCAGTGAATTAGGGGTGAACACTGAAGCTTTCTTT	CASSELGVNTEAFF
TRBV9	.	.	TRBJ1-1	TGTGCCAGCAGCGCCTCCTTCAATAGACAGCTCACTGAAGCTTTCTTT	CASSASFNRQLTEAFF
TRBV11-2	.	.	TRBJ1-5	TGTGCCAGCAGCTTAGGTTCGTCGGGACAGCCCCAGCATTTT	CASSLGSSGQPQHF
TRBV11-3	.	.	TRBJ1-2	TGTGCCAGCAGCCCCCGAGCAGGGGACTATGGCTACACCTTC	CASSPRAGDYGYTF
TRBV6-1	.	.	TRBJ1-1	TGTGCCAGCAGTGAGCACAGCGGTCGCACTGAAGCTTTCTTT	CASSEHSGRTEAFF
TRBV6-1	.	.	TRBJ2-6	TGTGCCAGCAGTGATAACACATCTGGGGCCAACGTCCTGACCTTC	CASSDNTSGANVLTF
TRBV18	.	TRBD1	TRBJ1-4	TGTGCCAGCTCGGATTTACAGGGGCCGGAAGAAAAACTGTTTTTT	CASSDLQGPEEKLFF
TRBV18	few	.	TRBJ2-7	TGTGCCAGCTCACCTTCCCTAGCCGGGGTTTACGAGCAGTACTTC	CASSPSLAGVYEQYF
TRBV27	.	TRBD2	TRBJ2-7	TGTGCCAGCAGTTTACGAGGCGGGGGGGCCTACGAGCAGTACTTC	CASSLRGGGAYEQYF
TRBV4-2	.	.	TRBJ1-1	TGTGCCAGCAGCCAAGATAGGGACAAAAACACTGAAGCTTTCTTT	CASSQDRDKNTEAFF
TRBV11-2	.	TRBD2	TRBJ2-5	TGTGCCAGCAGCCCAAGGCCGGGAGGGGTGTTAGGGGGGGAGACCCAGTACTTC	CASSPRPGGVLGGETQYF
TRBV28	.	TRBD1	TRBJ1-2	TGTGCCAGCAGTTTACCTTCGACAGGGTCTAAAGGCTACACCTTC	CASSLPSTGSKGYTF
TRBV10-3	.	.	TRBJ2-5	TGTGCCATCAGTTCGGGGGAGACCCAGTACTTC	CAISSGETQYF
TRBV6-1	.	TRBD1	TRBJ2-2	TGTGCCAGCGATCCGGGACAGGGAGGCCCCGGGGAGCTGTTTTTT	CASDPGQGGPGELFF
TRBV29-1	.	TRBD1	TRBJ2-7	TGCAGCGTTGTGGGACAGGACACCTACGAGCAGTACTTC	CSVVGQDTYEQYF
TRBV6-5	.	TRBD2	TRBJ2-3	TGTGCCAGCGGGGAACTAGCGGGGGGGCAAGATACGCAGTATTTT	CASGELAGGQDTQYF
TRBV19	.	TRBD1	TRBJ1-2	TGTGCCAGTAGTTTTGGGACAGGGGCCGTCTATGGCTACACCTTC	CASSFGTGAVYGYTF
TRBV7-9	.	TRBD1	TRBJ1-2	TGTGCCAGCAGCTTAGCGACAGGGGGCGGAAATGGCTACACCTTC	CASSLATGGGNGYTF
TRBV11-2	.	TRBD2	TRBJ2-3	TGTGCCAGCAGCCATTACGGCGGCGGGGGAGGCACAGATACGCAGTATTTT	CASSHYGGGGGTDTQYF
TRBV6-5	few	TRBD1	TRBJ1-4	TGTGCCAGCGCCAGGACAGGGGCTCCCGGTGAAAAACTGTTTTTT	CASARTGAPGEKLFF